The 27 T cell receptor beta chains below come from one sample, sequenced in a study of T cell repertoires in cytomegalovirus infection. TCRdb processed the reads anew with MiXCR; each CDR3 protein has one entry. The sample yields under 200,000 distinct CDR3 sequences, nearly 9.5% seen once. Input material: PBMCs. These receptors were collected from a human donor in good health (CMV status not recorded). Some clones in this sample may be carry-over from other donors' samples.

A few counts support this clonotype. The chain combines TRBV7-2 with TRBJ1-1, with 8 bases that match TRBD1. Germline V gene data show CDR1 as SGHTA and CDR2 as FQGNSA. This CDR3 spans 14 amino acids. Unmatched junction bases numbered 8, after V lost 5 bases and J lost 6 bases. This CDR3 reads CASSPQGVGAEAFF. The CDR3 DNA reads TGTGCCAGCAGCCCACAGGGGGTGGGAGCTGAAGCTTTCTTT. Full variable domain (rest looked up from reference TRBV7-2 and TRBJ1-1): GAGVSQSPSNKVTEKGKDVELRCDPISGHTALYWYRQSLGQGLEFLIYFQGNSAPDKSGLPSDRFSAERTGGSVSTLTIQRTQQEDSAVYLCASSPQGVGAEAFFGQGTRLTVV.

This sequence joins TRBV10-3 and TRBJ2-1; perhaps TRBD2 as D (5 bases). The length of the CDR3 is 15 residues. Looked up from germline, CDR1 is ENHRY and CDR2 is SYGVKD. The V and J ends lost 3 bases and 0 bases respectively, with 9 bases between them. This CDR3 reads CAISDGGRSYNEQFF. The CDR3 region has the DNA TGTGCCATCAGTGACGGCGGGCGCTCCTACAATGAGCAGTTCTTC.

At least ten counts were recorded for this clonotype. The chain has TRBV20-1 and TRBJ2-7; 11 bases are a match to TRBD2. The junction had 15 bases not matched to a gene; V was cut back by 3 bases and J by 11 bases. Germline-derived CDR1 and CDR2 are DFQATT and SNEGSKA (reference sequence). The CDR3 extends over 15 amino acids. This chain's CDR3 is CSASPTTSGSPTEYF. CDR3 bases: TGCAGTGCTAGTCCCACCACTAGCGGGAGTCCTACGGAGTACTTC.

This clonotype was seen many times. The V call is TRBV28, the J call TRBJ1-5; 7 bases align to TRBD1. J was trimmed by 4 bases and V by 6 bases; bases with no gene match: 9. The CDR3 has 15 amino acids. The germline gives CDR1 MDHEN, CDR2 SYDVKM. The CDR3 bases are TGTGCCAGCAGCCAGAGACAGGGTGGGAATCAGCCCCAGCATTTT. This translates into CASSQRQGGNQPQHF.

There are many counts of this clonotype. The chain links TRBV27 to TRBJ2-5; D uncertain. The V gene's germline CDR1 is MNHEY and CDR2 SMNVEV (reference sequence). The V and J ends lost 5 bases and 1 base respectively, with 8 bases between them. CDR3 size: 13 residues. CDR3 nucleotides: TGTGCCAGCAGTCCTCACTCCCAAGAGACCCAGTACTTC. Translated: CASSPHSQETQYF.

This clonotype was seen at least ten times. J is TRBJ2-7 and V is TRBV25-1; D gene ambiguous. The CDR3 runs to 13 residues. The germline gives CDR1 MGHDK, CDR2 SYGVNS. V was trimmed by 3 bases and J by 3 bases, leaving 9 bases between them. For the CDR3, the DNA is TGTGCCAGCAGTGATAAGGGTTACTACGAGCAGTACTTC. Its translation: CASSDKGYYEQYF.

This clonotype has ten or more counts. J is TRBJ1-1 and V is TRBV28; D gene ambiguous. The germline V gene has CDR1 MDHEN and CDR2 SYDVKM. The CDR3 sequence is 15 residues long. Trimming removed 5 bases from V and 4 bases from J, with 17 bases in between. This CDR3 is CASSPLLVLSTEAFF. The CDR3 coding sequence is TGTGCCAGCAGTCCCCTTTTGGTCCTTTCCACTGAAGCTTTCTTT.

The chain carries TRBV5-5 and TRBJ2-5; possibly TRBD2 for D (5 bases). Germline values: CDR1 SGHKS, CDR2 YYEKEE (reference sequence). V dropped 2 bases and J dropped 3 bases, with 8 bases sitting between them. CDR3 length: 13 residues. The CDR3 sequence: CASSFRGKETQYF. The CDR3 nucleotides are TGTGCCAGCAGCTTTCGGGGTAAAGAGACCCAGTACTTC.

This clonotype was seen at least ten times. The chain joins TRBV7-2 to TRBJ2-7, with a weak D call TRBD2 (7 bases). The CDR3 extends over 15 amino acids. The V gene lost 3 bases and the J gene lost 4 bases, with 16 bases spanning the gap. CDR1 is SGHTA, CDR2 FQGNSA, per germline. The CDR3 loop reads CASSFQGGALYEQYF. The DNA of the CDR3 is TGTGCCAGCAGCTTTCAAGGGGGGGCCTTGTACGAGCAGTACTTC.

As DNA, the CDR3 is TGCGCCAGCAGCCAAGTACTGAGACAGGGCGGCTATGGCTACACCTTC. The encoded protein is CASSQVLRQGGYGYTF. The chain recombines TRBV4-3 with TRBJ1-2; 7 bases are a match to TRBD1. The CDR3 sequence is 16 residues long. V lost 1 base and J lost 4; bases outside the gene matches: 9. Per the germline V gene, CDR1 is LGHNA and CDR2 is YSLEER.

Concerning this clonotype: This may arise from a read error, as a much more abundant clone is one base away. Since the CDR3 does not end with the conserved phenylalanine or tryptophan, this likely comes from a read error. The DNA is left out, because the CDR3 cannot be placed on it with certainty; the CDR3 is given as TCRdb lists it. The CDR3 sequence is CASSFTEGSNTC. The chain has TRBV7-4 and TRBJ1-2. Germline V gives CDR1 SGHVT, CDR2 SQSDAQ. The CDR3 is made up of 12 amino acids, end residues included.

This clonotype was seen at least ten times. This chain links TRBV7-2 with TRBJ1-1; D perhaps matches TRBD1 (5 bases). The V gene's germline CDR1 is SGHTA and CDR2 FQGNSA. This CDR3 has 13 residues. V shed 10 bases and J shed 1 base, with 13 bases lying between them. In nucleotides, the CDR3 is TGTGCCATTGGGACGGTGGGGAACACTGAAGCTTTCTTT. Translated: CAIGTVGNTEAFF.

The rearrangement links TRBV11-2 to TRBJ1-5, with D tentatively TRBD1 (5 bases). Germline V lookup: CDR1 SGHAT, CDR2 FQNNGV. CDR3 length: 16 amino acids. V dropped 0 bases and J dropped 2 bases, with 11 bases sitting between them. CDR3 DNA sequence: TGTGCCAGCAGCTTAGAGGGGCGGGTTGGCAATCAGCCCCAGCATTTT. Amino acids: CASSLEGRVGNQPQHF.

This clonotype has at least ten counts. J is TRBJ1-5 and V is TRBV7-2; D not certain. This CDR3 region has 17 residues. Germline assignment: CDR1 SGHTA and CDR2 FQGNSA. Trimming shortened V by 5 bases and J by 0 bases, and 17 bases separated the two germline ends. For the CDR3, the DNA is TGTGCCAGCAGCCCGCGGTGGACGGGTTATAGCAATCAGCCCCAGCATTTT. Translating gives CASSPRWTGYSNQPQHF.

To note about this clonotype: A much larger clonotype is one base distant, so this may be a read error. The genes are TRBV10-2 and TRBJ1-1, with a weak D call TRBD1 (6 bases). Germline values: CDR1 WSHSY, CDR2 SAAADI. The V and J ends lost 10 bases and 1 base respectively, with 13 bases between them. The CDR3 length is 13 residues. The CDR3 protein is CANKMDRNTEAFF. CDR3 in DNA: TGCGCCAACAAGATGGACAGGAACACTGAAGCTTTCTTT.

This clonotype has a count of ten or more. This rearrangement joins TRBV7-2 to TRBJ1-5; D is unclear. The germline CDR1 and CDR2 sequences are SGHTA and FQGNSA. The CDR3 contains 15 residues. V gave up 0 bases and J gave up 11 bases, with 17 bases separating them. The CDR3 here is CASSLAHLPSVAQHF. The DNA of the CDR3 is TGTGCCAGCAGCTTAGCGCACCTCCCATCCGTAGCCCAGCATTTT. Looking up the rest from reference TRBV7-2 and TRBJ1-5 gives the full variable domain: GAGVSQSPSNKVTEKGKDVELRCDPISGHTALYWYRQSLGQGLEFLIYFQGNSAPDKSGLPSDRFSAERTGGSVSTLTIQRTQQEDSAVYLCASSLAHLPSVAQHFGDGTRLSIL.

This clonotype was seen at least ten times. The chain couples TRBV7-2 to TRBJ2-7; 8 bases match TRBD1. Germline loops: CDR1 SGHTA, CDR2 FQGNSA. V dropped 1 base and J dropped 1; count of bases not matched to a gene: 3. This CDR3 has 15 residues. CDR3 residues: CASSLGQGSSYEQYF. CDR3 DNA sequence: TGTGCCAGCAGCTTAGGACAGGGGTCATCCTACGAGCAGTACTTC.

The sample holds many counts of this clonotype. This rearrangement joins TRBV7-2 to TRBJ1-1, with 9 bases aligning to TRBD1. Per germline, CDR1 SGHTA and CDR2 FQGNSA. This CDR3 is built from 14 residues. V trimming: 7 bases; J trimming: 7 bases; junction bases outside the gene matches: 10. The CDR3 region has the DNA TGTGCCAGCACTACGGACAGGGGACATTTTGAAGCTTTCTTT. This translates into CASTTDRGHFEAFF.

The chain carries TRBV27 and TRBJ1-4; a weak D match, TRBD1 (6 bases). The CDR3 covers 18 residues. Germline-derived CDR1 and CDR2 are MNHEY and SMNVEV (reference sequence). The V and J ends lost 3 bases and 8 bases respectively, with 25 bases between them. CDR3 in DNA: TGTGCCAGCAGTTTCTTGGACAGAGGGCTTTCGTCTGGGGAAAAACTGTTTTTT. Amino acids: CASSFLDRGLSSGEKLFF.

There are a few counts of this clonotype. The chain links TRBV29-1 to TRBJ1-1; D perhaps matches TRBD1 (5 bases). V was trimmed by 4 bases and J by 2 bases, leaving 11 bases between them. The CDR3 covers 13 residues. CDR1 and CDR2 (germline): SQVTM, ANQGSEA. The CDR3 coding sequence is TGCAGCGTTGGGGGGATAACTAACACTGAAGCTTTCTTT. Translating it yields CSVGGITNTEAFF. The whole variable domain, remainder taken from reference TRBV29-1 and TRBJ1-1, is SAVISQKPSRDICQRGTSLTIQCQVDSQVTMMFWYRQQPGQSLTLIATANQGSEATYESGFVIDKFPISRPNLTFSTLTVSNMSPEDSSIYLCSVGGITNTEAFFGQGTRLTVV.

This clonotype has a handful of counts. The gene calls are TRBV5-4 and TRBJ2-7; 9 bases are a match to TRBD2. CDR1 and CDR2 from the germline V gene are SGHNT and YYREEE (reference sequence). The CDR3 is 17 residues long. J gave up 6 bases and V 1 base, and 14 bases lay outside the gene matches. The CDR3 is CASSLRGGGGRAVEQYF. DNA of the CDR3: TGTGCCAGCAGCTTGAGGGGGGGGGGCGGGAGGGCCGTCGAGCAGTACTTC. Full variable domain (rest looked up from reference TRBV5-4 and TRBJ2-7): ETGVTQSPTHLIKTRGQQVTLRCSSQSGHNTVSWYQQALGQGPQFIFQYYREEENGRGNFPPRFSGLQFPNYSSELNVNALELDDSALYLCASSLRGGGGRAVEQYFGPGTRLTVT.

This clonotype is termed medium-sized (0.01 to 0.1%). The genes are TRBV7-2 and TRBJ1-2; D might be TRBD1 (6 bases). Germline values: CDR1 SGHTA, CDR2 FQGNSA. CDR3 length: 13 amino acids. Trimming pared 2 bases from V and 8 bases from J, leaving 12 bases between. The CDR3: CASSLPTGRGYTF. CDR3 sequence (DNA): TGTGCCAGCAGCTTACCGACAGGACGAGGCTACACCTTC.

This clonotype has at least ten counts. The chain combines TRBV28 with TRBJ1-1; no definite D call. V was clipped by 3 bases and J by 0 bases, with 2 bases between them. The CDR3 sequence is 12 residues long. Germline V lookup: CDR1 MDHEN, CDR2 SYDVKM. CDR3 nucleotides: TGTGCCAGCAGTTTCATGAACACTGAAGCTTTCTTT. It specifies CASSFMNTEAFF.

The gene calls are TRBV5-6 and TRBJ1-1; a weak D match, TRBD1 (5 bases). Deletions cut 0 bases from V and 0 bases from J, with 12 bases between. Germline V lookup: CDR1 SGHDT, CDR2 YYEEEE. This CDR3 spans 16 amino acids. This chain's CDR3 is CASSLGGGGMNTEAFF. The CDR3 nucleotides are TGTGCCAGCAGCTTGGGTGGGGGGGGGATGAACACTGAAGCTTTCTTT.

This clonotype was seen a few times. The chain has TRBV20-1 and TRBJ2-7; D is unclear. Trimming stripped 0 bases from V and 0 bases from J, with 6 bases between. This CDR3 has 13 residues. CDR1 is DFQATT and CDR2 is SNEGSKA in the germline V gene (reference sequence). For the CDR3, the DNA is TGCAGTGCTAGAGAGGGCTCCTCCTACGAGCAGTACTTC. Amino acids: CSAREGSSYEQYF.

This clonotype was picked up a small number of times. The gene calls are TRBV12-3 or TRBV12-4 and TRBJ1-1, with 8 nucleotides matching TRBD1. V lost 7 bases to trimming and J lost 5 bases; unmatched junction nucleotides: 12. The CDR3 has 15 amino acids. The CDR3 DNA sequence: TGTGCCAGCAAAGGACAGGGCCTTGGAGGGACTGAAGCTTTCTTT. This encodes CASKGQGLGGTEAFF.

This clonotype has only a few counts. The chain couples TRBV14 to TRBJ2-5; D is ambiguous. The germline V gene has CDR1 SGHDN and CDR2 FVKESK. This CDR3 is 15 amino acids long. V lost 3 bases and J lost 1, with 12 bases in between. The CDR3: CASSQTRYIQETQYF. The CDR3 DNA follows: TGTGCCAGCAGCCAGACCCGATATATCCAAGAGACCCAGTACTTC.